This TCR beta chain emerged from a study of T cell changes during pregnancy in multiple sclerosis. As to this clone: One end of the junction varies from germline; a read error may be responsible.

Sequenced by immunoSEQ multiplex PCR; TCRdb stores in-frame clones only, minus some. The table has some 74,000 clones, approximately 92% seen once. This CDR3 comprises 17 residues. CDR1 and CDR2 (germline): SSHAT, FNYEAQ (reference sequence). The source is a female donor with multiple sclerosis, enrolled in a pregnancy study. This sequence joins TRBV7-7 and TRBJ2-5, with D perhaps TRBD1 (6 bases). Specimen: peripheral blood, collected before pregnancy. CDR3 nucleotides: TGTGCTAGCAGCTTGCATGAACAGGGTCTGACACGAGAGACCCAGTACTTC. Its protein product is CASSLHEQGLTRETQYF.